This T cell receptor (beta chain) was identified in a study of beta chain features in type 1 diabetes. Background on the study: Patients did not differ from healthy donors in age, gender or cell yield. Findings and limits, study-wide: The study left unresolved whether HLA type influences TCRB rearrangement. Fewer junction insertions and more nucleotide deletions appeared in type 1 diabetes patients. Across all four CD4+ subsets, people with type 1 diabetes showed modestly shorter TCRB CDR3s.

With respect to this clone: Its target is unknown.

As every portion of the isolated RNA was reverse transcribed, the sequencing read expressed TCRB transcripts. Using immunoSEQ multiplex PCR, the repertoire was profiled, and TCRdb retains in-frame clones only, with some absent. The table includes more than 250,000 clones, roughly 20% detected once. This CDR3 spans 14 amino acids. Trimming took 3 bases from V and 6 from J, leaving 13 bases between them. The germline gives CDR1 SGHRS, CDR2 YFSETQ. The material sequenced was naive CD4+ T cells from blood. The rearrangement uses TRBV5-1 and TRBJ2-1; D is possibly TRBD2 (5 bases). The source is a woman aged 40 to 50 with type 1 diabetes. For the CDR3, the DNA is TGCGCCAGCAGCTCCGGAGGAGACGCCAATGAGCAGTTCTTC. This sequence encodes CASSSGGDANEQFF.